The sequence of this TCR beta chain was determined in a study of tissue T cells after allogeneic stem cell transplantation. Study background: Graft-versus-host disease patients received grafts, four unmodified and three CD34-selected to deplete T cells.

Per germline, CDR1 LNHDA and CDR2 SQIVND (reference sequence). The germline V and J ends were trimmed by 8 bases and 4 bases, with 20 bases remaining between them. The CDR3 runs 15 residues. Here immunoSEQ multiplex PCR was the method, and the copy in TCRdb shows in-frame clones only, minus some. The sample lists about 2,500 clones, roughly 72% seen once, with around 15% in the top ten. Enrolled prospectively were adult allogeneic hematopoietic cell transplant recipients whose graft-versus-host disease was steroid-refractory. J is TRBJ2-5 and V is TRBV19; D gene uncertain. This specimen consisted of colon tissue, obtained at autopsy. The clonotype originates from a male patient older than 55 with steroid-refractory graft-versus-host disease after an allogeneic stem cell transplant. Part of the T cells may come from the graft donor. CDR3 nucleotides: TGTGCCAGTCAGGCCCGAAGGGTGCGTGGAGAGACCCAGTACTTC. Translating it yields CASQARRVRGETQYF.